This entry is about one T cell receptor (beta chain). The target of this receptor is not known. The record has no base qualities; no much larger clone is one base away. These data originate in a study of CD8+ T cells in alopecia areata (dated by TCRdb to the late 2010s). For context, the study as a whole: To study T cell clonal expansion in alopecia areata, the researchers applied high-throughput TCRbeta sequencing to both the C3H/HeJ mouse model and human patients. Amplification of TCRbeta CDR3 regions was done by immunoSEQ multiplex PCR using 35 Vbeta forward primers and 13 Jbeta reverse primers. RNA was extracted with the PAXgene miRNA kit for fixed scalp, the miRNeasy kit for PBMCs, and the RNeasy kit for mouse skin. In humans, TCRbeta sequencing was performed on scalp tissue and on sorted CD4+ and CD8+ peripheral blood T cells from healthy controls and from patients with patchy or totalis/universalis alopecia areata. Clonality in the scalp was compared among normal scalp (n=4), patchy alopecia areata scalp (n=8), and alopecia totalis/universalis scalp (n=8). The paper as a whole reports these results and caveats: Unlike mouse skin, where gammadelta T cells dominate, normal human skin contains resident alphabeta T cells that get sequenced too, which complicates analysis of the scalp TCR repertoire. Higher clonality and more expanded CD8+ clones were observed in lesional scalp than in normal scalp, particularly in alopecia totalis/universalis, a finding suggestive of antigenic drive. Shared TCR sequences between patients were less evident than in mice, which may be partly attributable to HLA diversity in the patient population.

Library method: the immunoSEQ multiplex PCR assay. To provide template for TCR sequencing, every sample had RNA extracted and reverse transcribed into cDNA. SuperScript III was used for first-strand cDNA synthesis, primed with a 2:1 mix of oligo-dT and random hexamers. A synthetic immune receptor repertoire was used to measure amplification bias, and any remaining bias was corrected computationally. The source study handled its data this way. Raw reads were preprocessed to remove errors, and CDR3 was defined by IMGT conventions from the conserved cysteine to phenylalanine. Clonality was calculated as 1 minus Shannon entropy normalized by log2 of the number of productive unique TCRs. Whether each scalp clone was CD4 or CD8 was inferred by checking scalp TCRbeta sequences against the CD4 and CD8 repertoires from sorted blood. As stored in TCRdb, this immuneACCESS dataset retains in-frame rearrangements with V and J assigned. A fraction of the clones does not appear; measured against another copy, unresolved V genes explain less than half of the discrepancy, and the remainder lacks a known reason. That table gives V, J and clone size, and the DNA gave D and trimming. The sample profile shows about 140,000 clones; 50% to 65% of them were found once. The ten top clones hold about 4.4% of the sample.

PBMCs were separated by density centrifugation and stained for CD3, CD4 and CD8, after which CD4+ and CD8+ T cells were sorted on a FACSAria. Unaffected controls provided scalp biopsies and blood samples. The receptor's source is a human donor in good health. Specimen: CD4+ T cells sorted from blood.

The CDR3 is CASTGTGADEQYF. The bases read TGTGCCAGCACAGGGACAGGGGCAGACGAGCAGTACTTC. The chain is assembled from TRBV25-1 and TRBJ2-7; TRBD1 aligns with 10 central bases. The CDR3, from cysteine to phenylalanine, totals 13 residues. The only DNA kept is the CDR3, 39 bases in frame from the first base. Germline trimming amounts to 7 bases on V and 5 bases on J, with 5 as the count of junction bases outside the gene matches. CDR1 and CDR2 are drawn from the germline V gene: MGHDK, SYGVNS.